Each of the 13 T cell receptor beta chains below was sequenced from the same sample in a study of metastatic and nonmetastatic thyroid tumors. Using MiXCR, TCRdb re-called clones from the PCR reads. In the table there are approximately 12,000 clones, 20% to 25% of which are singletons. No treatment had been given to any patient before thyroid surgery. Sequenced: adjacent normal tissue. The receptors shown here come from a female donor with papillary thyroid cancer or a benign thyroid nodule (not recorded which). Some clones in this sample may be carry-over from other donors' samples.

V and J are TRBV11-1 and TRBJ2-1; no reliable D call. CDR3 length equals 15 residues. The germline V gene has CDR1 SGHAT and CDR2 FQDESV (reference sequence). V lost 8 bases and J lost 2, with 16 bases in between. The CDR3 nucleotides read TGTGCCAGCTCCCCCCGGGTTATCCCCTACAATGAGCAGTTCTTC. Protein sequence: CASSPRVIPYNEQFF.

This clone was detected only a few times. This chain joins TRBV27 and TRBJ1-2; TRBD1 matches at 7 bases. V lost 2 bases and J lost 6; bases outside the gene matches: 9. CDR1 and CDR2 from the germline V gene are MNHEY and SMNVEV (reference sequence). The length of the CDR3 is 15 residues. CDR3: CASSLRGGTVNGYTF. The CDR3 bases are TGTGCCAGCAGTTTAAGGGGTGGGACAGTTAATGGCTACACCTTC.

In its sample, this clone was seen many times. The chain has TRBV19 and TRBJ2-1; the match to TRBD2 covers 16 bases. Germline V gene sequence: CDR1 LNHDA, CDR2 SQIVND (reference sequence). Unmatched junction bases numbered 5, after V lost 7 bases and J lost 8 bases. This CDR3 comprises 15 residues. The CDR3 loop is CASKGTSGGGDEQFF. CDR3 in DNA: TGTGCCAGTAAAGGGACTAGCGGGGGGGGCGATGAGCAGTTCTTC.

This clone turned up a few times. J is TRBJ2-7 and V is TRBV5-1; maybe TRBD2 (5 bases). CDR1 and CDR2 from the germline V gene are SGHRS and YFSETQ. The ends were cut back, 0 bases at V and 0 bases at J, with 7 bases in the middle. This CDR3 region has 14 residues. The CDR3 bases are TGCGCCAGCAGCTTGGCGGGGAACTCCTACGAGCAGTACTTC. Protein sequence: CASSLAGNSYEQYF.

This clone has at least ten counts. This chain's CDR3 is CAISHGQGSYEQYF. The DNA for the CDR3 is TGTGCCATCAGTCATGGACAGGGCTCCTACGAGCAGTACTTC. J is TRBJ2-7 and V is TRBV10-3; 8 bases are a match to TRBD1. CDR1 is ENHRY, CDR2 SYGVKD, per germline. The CDR3 consists of 14 residues. The ends lost 5 bases at V and 0 bases at J; junction bases unmatched: 3.

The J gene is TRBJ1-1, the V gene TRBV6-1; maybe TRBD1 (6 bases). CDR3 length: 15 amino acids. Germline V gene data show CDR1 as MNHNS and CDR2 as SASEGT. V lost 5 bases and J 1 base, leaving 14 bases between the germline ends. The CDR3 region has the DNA TGTGCCAGCAGTCGCCGAGGGGGGCGGAACACTGAAGCTTTCTTT. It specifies CASSRRGGRNTEAFF.

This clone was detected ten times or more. DNA of the CDR3: TGTGCCAGCAGCTTAATTCCGGGAGGGCCTATAGATACGCAGTATTTT. It encodes CASSLIPGGPIDTQYF. The V call is TRBV7-3, the J call TRBJ2-3; TRBD2 aligns across 8 bases. This CDR3 contains 16 residues. Germline CDR1 and CDR2: SGHTA and FQGTGA. V was clipped by 1 base and J by 5 bases; unmatched bases: 8.

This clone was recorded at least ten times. CDR3 nucleotide sequence: TGTGCCAGCGCGTCCGATTTGTTGTTGGGGCGCACAGATACGCAGTATTTT. This translates into CASASDLLLGRTDTQYF. The genes are TRBV12-3 or TRBV12-4 and TRBJ2-3; possible D gene TRBD1, 5 bases. The CDR3 length is 17 residues. The V and J ends lost 8 bases and 1 base respectively, with 22 bases between them.

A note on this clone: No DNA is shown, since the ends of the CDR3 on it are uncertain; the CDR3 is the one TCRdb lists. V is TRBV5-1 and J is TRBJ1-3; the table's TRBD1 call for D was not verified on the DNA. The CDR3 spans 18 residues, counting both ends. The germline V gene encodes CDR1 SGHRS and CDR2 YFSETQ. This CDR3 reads CASSLDWAGGIPGNTIYF.

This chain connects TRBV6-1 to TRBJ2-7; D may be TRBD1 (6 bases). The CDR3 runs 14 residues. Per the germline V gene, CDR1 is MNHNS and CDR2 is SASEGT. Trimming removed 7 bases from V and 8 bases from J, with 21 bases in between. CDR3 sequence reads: CASIDRFKVYQQYF. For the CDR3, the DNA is TGTGCCAGCATTGACAGGTTTAAGGTCTATCAGCAGTACTTC.

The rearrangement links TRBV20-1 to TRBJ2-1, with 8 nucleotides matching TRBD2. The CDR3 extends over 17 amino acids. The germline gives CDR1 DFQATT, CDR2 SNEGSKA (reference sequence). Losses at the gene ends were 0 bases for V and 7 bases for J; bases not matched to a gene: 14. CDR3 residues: CSARDLAGLAGVNEQFF. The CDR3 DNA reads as TGCAGTGCTAGAGATCTTGCAGGACTAGCTGGAGTAAATGAGCAGTTCTTC.

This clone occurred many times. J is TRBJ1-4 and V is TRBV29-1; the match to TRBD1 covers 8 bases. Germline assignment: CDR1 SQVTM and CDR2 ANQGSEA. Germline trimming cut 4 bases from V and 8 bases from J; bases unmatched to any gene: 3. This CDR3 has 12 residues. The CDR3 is CSVVAGGEKLFF. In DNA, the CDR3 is TGCAGCGTTGTAGCAGGGGGCGAAAAACTGTTTTTT.

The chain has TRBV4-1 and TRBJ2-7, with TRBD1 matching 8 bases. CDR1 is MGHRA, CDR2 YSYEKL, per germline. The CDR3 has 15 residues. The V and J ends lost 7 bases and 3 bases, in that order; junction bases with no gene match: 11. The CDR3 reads CASIYSTGVGYEQYF. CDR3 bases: TGCGCCAGCATCTATTCGACAGGGGTGGGCTACGAGCAGTACTTC.